The present T cell receptor (beta chain) was sequenced within a study of cytotoxic CD8 clonotypes in ibrutinib-treated CLL. Regarding the study as a whole: Shared public clonotypes were rare, and on treatment they either got smaller or stayed the same.

Assay used: immunoSEQ multiplex PCR; TCRdb lists only in-frame clones, some missing. Of about 250,000 clones listed, around three quarters were seen once; the top ten hold 15%. This clone turned up a few times. The antigen is unknown. One end of the junction does not line up with germline, which may come from a read error. CDR1 and CDR2 from the germline V gene are SSHAT and FNYEAQ (reference sequence). This CDR3 is built from 13 residues. This chain joins TRBV7-7 and TRBJ2-2; D gene ambiguous. This clonotype originated in a human donor with chronic lymphocytic leukemia. The sequencing used PBMCs, collected after 24 months of ibrutinib treatment. The chain's CDR3 is CASSFQTSGELFF. The CDR3 nucleotides are TGTGCTAGCAGCTTTCAGACATCCGGGGAGCTGTTTTTT.